This TCR beta chain was documented in a study of blood T cell repertoires in COVID-19. Study in general: Italy, Spain and the United States were the sources of the convalescent and acute COVID-19 samples. T cells, B-cell-depleted T cells, or PBMCs provided the cDNA or gDNA that served as material.

Produced via immunoSEQ multiplex PCR; TCRdb's table is partial and in-frame only. Altogether about 120,000 clones are present, about 80% being singletons, with the ten largest covering roughly 7%. With 1 base removed from V and 0 bases from J, the gap between germline ends came to 15 bases. The CDR3 sequence is 17 residues long. Germline V lookup: CDR1 KGHSH, CDR2 LQKENI. V and J are TRBV18 and TRBJ1-2, with D hard to call. The TCR sequence derives from a man between 65 and 79 years old with active or convalescent COVID-19. Material: peripheral blood. This CDR3 reads CASSPRAVSGSNYGYTF. Written as DNA, the CDR3 is TGTGCCAGCTCACCACGGGCAGTTAGCGGATCTAACTATGGCTACACCTTC.